The subject of this entry is one TCR beta chain. It lacks a known antigen. Base-call qualities are not available, and no considerably larger clone is one nucleotide away. This specimen belongs to a study of blood T cell repertoires in COVID-19 (TCRdb year 2020). In terms of the full investigation: Samples from collaborators originated in the United States, Italy and Spain and spanned both the acute and convalescent phases of COVID-19. Deeply sampled blood TCRbeta repertoires from subjects exposed to, actively infected with, or recovered from COVID-19 were included in the dataset. Samples were obtained from the ongoing ImmuneRACE study (first 160 participants) and from 950 to 1,500 subjects provided by 6 global collaborators. A freely available public database, intended as a resource for researchers studying the immune response to SARS-CoV-2, is where the repertoires were released. Where HLA class I and class II types were available, the types were taken from metadata supplied by the sample provider, not from assay-based typing. Sample metadata almost always included a de-identified subject ID, COVID-19 status, age in years and sex. The prospective study material was composed of cDNA or gDNA derived from T cells, B-cell-depleted T cells, or PBMCs. What the research found in general, with its limitations: The quantity of clinical and demographic metadata differed by source and by participant and was supplied without curation.

The germline V and J ends show losses of 5 bases and 7 bases respectively, and no gene match explains 5 bases of the junction. Measured from the cysteine to the phenylalanine, the CDR3 is 13 residues long. Only the CDR3 region is kept as DNA, spanning 39 bases read in frame from base 1. The germline V gene (reference sequence) supplies CDR1 SEHNR and CDR2 FQNEAQ. TCRbeta CDR3 regions were amplified from genomic DNA using the immunoSEQ Assay, a bias-controlled multiplex PCR. Turning to the authors' computational methods: Within the assay, amplification of reference gene primers was used to estimate how many nucleated cells each sample contained. To quantify the absolute abundance of each unique TCRbeta CDR3 rearrangement, sequence reads were collapsed and filtered. Productive Simpson clonality was computed per sample as the square root of Simpson's diversity index over productive rearrangements. Entries here come from immuneACCESS through TCRdb and include only in-frame sequences with V and J called. Some clones fail to appear in such tables; in the studies checked, an unresolved V gene covers under half of the shortfall, and the cause of the remainder is unknown. That table furnishes V, J and clone size, whereas the DNA furnished D and trimming. In all, the sample holds about 220,000 clones, and around 84% of those were seen once. Jointly, the top ten make up about 8.9% of the sample.

Whole blood was collected in K2EDTA tubes by collaborating institutions according to the institutions' own protocols. For TCRbeta analysis, collaborator samples were shipped as frozen whole blood, as isolated PBMCs, or as DNA extracted from either sample type. Recombination linked TRBV7-9 to TRBJ1-5; 7 junctional bases match TRBD1. Sequenced sample: peripheral blood. This clonotype was obtained from a middle-aged man with active or convalescent COVID-19. The DNA sequence is as follows: TGTGCCAGCAGCCTCCGACAGGGCCAGCCCCAGCATTTT. Its coded protein is CASSLRQGQPQHF.